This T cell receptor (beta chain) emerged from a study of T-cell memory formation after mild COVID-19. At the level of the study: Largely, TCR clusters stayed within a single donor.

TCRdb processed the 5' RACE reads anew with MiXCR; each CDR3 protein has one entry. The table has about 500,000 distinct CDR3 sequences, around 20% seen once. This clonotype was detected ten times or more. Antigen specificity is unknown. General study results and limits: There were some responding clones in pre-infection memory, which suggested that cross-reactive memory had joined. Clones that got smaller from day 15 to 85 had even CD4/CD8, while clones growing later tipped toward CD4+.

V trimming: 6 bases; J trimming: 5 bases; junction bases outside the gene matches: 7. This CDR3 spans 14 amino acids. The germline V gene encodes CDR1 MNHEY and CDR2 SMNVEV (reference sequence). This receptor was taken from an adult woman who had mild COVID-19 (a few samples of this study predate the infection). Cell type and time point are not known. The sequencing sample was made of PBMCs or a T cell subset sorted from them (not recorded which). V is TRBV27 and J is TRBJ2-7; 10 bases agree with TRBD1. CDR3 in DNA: TGTGCCAGCAGCCAGGGGGACAGGGGCCACGAGCAGTACTTC. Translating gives CASSQGDRGHEQYF.